The 9 T cell receptor beta chains below come from one sample, sequenced in a study of control samples from healthy donors and cancer patients. The protocol was immunoSEQ multiplex PCR, while the TCRdb copy is restricted to in-frame clones and leaves out a portion. In the table there are 85,000 to 120,000 clones, about 90% of which are singletons. The specimen sequenced was blood. These TCRs come from a woman younger than 35 in good health.

J is TRBJ1-5 and V is TRBV6-6; possibly TRBD1 for D (5 bases). The CDR3 spans 16 residues. Germline assignment: CDR1 MNHNY and CDR2 SVGAGI (reference sequence). V was clipped by 6 bases and J by 6 bases, with 21 bases between them. CDR3 amino acids: CASRPRRGDTTQPQHF. In DNA, the CDR3 is TGTGCCAGCAGACCCCGGAGAGGGGATACGACTCAGCCCCAGCATTTT.

The chain uses TRBV11-3 and TRBJ2-2; D is uncertain. The CDR3 has 13 residues. Per the germline V gene, CDR1 is SGHNT and CDR2 is YENEEA. The V and J ends lost 5 bases and 7 bases respectively, with 11 bases between them. The CDR3 coding sequence is TGTGCCAGCAGCCATGGAAGTGGCGGGGAGCTGTTTTTT. Translating gives CASSHGSGGELFF.

This clone was seen once. The chain carries TRBV5-1 and TRBJ2-5; TRBD2 aligns across 9 bases. This CDR3 spans 15 amino acids. Germline loops: CDR1 SGHRS, CDR2 YFSETQ. V trimming: 2 bases; J trimming: 5 bases; junction bases outside the gene matches: 7. The CDR3 sequence is CASSLSGTSIETQYF. CDR3 DNA: TGCGCCAGCAGCTTATCCGGGACTAGCATCGAGACCCAGTACTTC. Supplemented by reference TRBV5-1 and TRBJ2-5, the full variable domain reads KAGVTQTPRYLIKTRGQQVTLSCSPISGHRSVSWYQQTPGQGLQFLFEYFSETQRNKGNFPGRFSGRQFSNSRSEMNVSTLELGDSALYLCASSLSGTSIETQYFGPGTRLLVL.

The chain carries TRBV11-2 and TRBJ2-7; 8 bases agree with TRBD2. The CDR3 spans 18 residues. Per germline, CDR1 SGHAT and CDR2 FQNNGV. After removal of 1 base from V and 2 bases from J, the junction contained 13 bases not matched to a gene. The CDR3 protein is CASSLGPGVGRETYEQYF. For the CDR3, the DNA is TGTGCCAGCAGCTTAGGCCCCGGCGTCGGGAGGGAGACCTACGAGCAGTACTTC.

The table lists this clone with a count of one. J is TRBJ1-6 and V is TRBV6-2 or TRBV6-3; a possible D gene is TRBD1 (5 bases). Germline V gene lookup returns CDR1 MNHEY and CDR2 SVGEGT. This CDR3 contains 16 residues. With 0 bases removed from V and 11 bases from J, the gap between germline ends came to 17 bases. The CDR3 here is CASSYSSGDLQAPLHF. The DNA of the CDR3 is TGTGCCAGCAGTTACTCATCCGGGGACCTCCAAGCACCCCTCCACTTT.

A few counts support this clone. V usage is TRBV7-9 and J usage is TRBJ2-7; 13 positions agree with TRBD2. After removal of 0 bases from V and 5 bases from J, the junction contained 7 bases not matched to a gene. Germline assignment: CDR1 SEHNR and CDR2 FQNEAQ (reference sequence). This CDR3 has 17 residues. CDR3 sequence: CASSLALLGLAGDEQYF. The CDR3 DNA follows: TGTGCCAGCAGCTTAGCCTTACTTGGACTAGCGGGAGACGAGCAGTACTTC.

This clone turned up a few times. The rearrangement joins TRBV18 to TRBJ1-5, with 7 bases that match TRBD1. In germline, CDR1 is KGHSH, CDR2 LQKENI. V dropped 4 bases and J dropped 4; count of bases not matched to a gene: 4. The length of the CDR3 is 14 residues. The CDR3 DNA follows: TGTGCCAGCTCACAGGGACAGACTAATCAGCCCCAGCATTTT. Translating gives CASSQGQTNQPQHF.

Remarks on this clone: Other DNA variants within this sample encode the same CDR3. V is TRBV19 and J is TRBJ1-5, with a weak D call TRBD1 (6 bases). This CDR3 comprises 16 residues. The germline CDR1 and CDR2 sequences are LNHDA and SQIVND (reference sequence). V was pared by 5 bases and J by 7 bases, with 21 bases between. In DNA, the CDR3 is TGTGCCAGTAGTGAGTGGGAGGTGGGGGGGCGGCAGCCCCAGCATTTT. This encodes CASSEWEVGGRQPQHF.

V usage is TRBV23-1 and J usage is TRBJ1-5; no clear D gene. TRBV23-1 carries the ORF label, with uncertain function. Trimming removed 4 bases from V and 5 bases from J, with 21 bases in between. The CDR3 length is 17 residues. The CDR3 bases are TGCGCCAGCAGTCCATATGTCAAAGAGGGAGGTGATCAGCCCCAGCATTTT. Its protein is CASSPYVKEGGDQPQHF.